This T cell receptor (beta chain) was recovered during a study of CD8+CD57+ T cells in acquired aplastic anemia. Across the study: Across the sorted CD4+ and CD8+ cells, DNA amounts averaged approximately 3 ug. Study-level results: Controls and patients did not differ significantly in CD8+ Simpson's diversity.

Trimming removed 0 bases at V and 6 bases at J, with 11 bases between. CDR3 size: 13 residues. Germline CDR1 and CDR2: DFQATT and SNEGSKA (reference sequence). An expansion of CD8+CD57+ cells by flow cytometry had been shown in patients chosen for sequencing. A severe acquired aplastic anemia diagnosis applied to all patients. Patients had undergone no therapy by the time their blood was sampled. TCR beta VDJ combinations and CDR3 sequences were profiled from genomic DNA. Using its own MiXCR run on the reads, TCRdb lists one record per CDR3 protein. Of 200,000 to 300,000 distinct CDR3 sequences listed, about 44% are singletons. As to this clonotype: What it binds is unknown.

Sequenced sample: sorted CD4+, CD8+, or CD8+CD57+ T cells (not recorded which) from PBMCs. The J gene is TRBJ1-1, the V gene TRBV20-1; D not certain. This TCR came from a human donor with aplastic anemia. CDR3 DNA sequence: TGCAGTGCTAGAGATAGTCGCAGAGCTGAAGCTTTCTTT. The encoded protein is CSARDSRRAEAFF.